This T cell receptor (beta chain) is from a study of blood T cell repertoires in COVID-19. About the research overall: In each case, the material was cDNA or gDNA derived from T cells, B-cell-depleted T cells, or PBMCs.

Using immunoSEQ multiplex PCR, the repertoire was profiled, and TCRdb retains in-frame clones only, with some absent. Of about 230,000 clones in the sample, approximately 87% were seen once. Cohort placement rested on clinical history that participants reported themselves. This clone has more than one count but fewer than ten. The sequenced sample consisted of PBMCs or T cells enriched from blood (not recorded which). The source is a woman aged 45-60 years in a cohort exposed to, infected with or recovered from COVID-19 (not recorded which).

CDR3 nucleotide sequence: TGTGCCATCAGTGGACAGGTAGCCTACAATGAGCAGTTCTTC. It is translated as CAISGQVAYNEQFF. V usage is TRBV10-3 and J usage is TRBJ2-1; perhaps TRBD1 as D (6 bases). Germline loops: CDR1 ENHRY, CDR2 SYGVKD. Trimming stripped 4 bases from V and 2 bases from J, with 9 bases between. The CDR3 totals 14 residues.